A single sample is the source of the 28 T cell receptor beta chains below, sequenced in a study of T-cell memory formation after mild COVID-19. MiXCR was run by TCRdb on the 5' RACE reads, yielding one entry per CDR3 protein. The sample has around 110,000 distinct CDR3 sequences; 13% to 15% are singletons. The sequencing input was PBMCs or a T cell subset sorted from them (not recorded which). These receptors were taken from a man aged 18 to 30 who had mild COVID-19 (a few samples of this study predate the infection). Cell type and time point are not known.

This clonotype was counted at least ten times. Here the CDR3 reads CASSPTGRGSTDTQYF. In DNA form, the CDR3 reads TGTGCCAGCAGCCCTACCGGGAGGGGTAGCACAGATACGCAGTATTTT. The J gene is TRBJ2-3, the V gene TRBV7-9, with 8 positions matching TRBD2. Per germline, CDR1 SEHNR and CDR2 FQNEAQ (reference sequence). Germline trimming cut 5 bases from V and 0 bases from J; bases unmatched to any gene: 7. CDR3 length: 16 residues.

The CDR3 region is CASSFSGSSYNEQFF. Written as DNA, the CDR3 is TGTGCCAGCAGTTTCAGCGGCTCCTCCTACAATGAGCAGTTCTTC. The gene calls are TRBV12-3 or TRBV12-4 and TRBJ2-1; TRBD2 might be the D (5 bases). Trimming cost V 3 bases and J 0 bases, with 9 bases left between them. This CDR3 has 15 amino acids.

V and J are TRBV10-3 and TRBJ2-5; D may be TRBD2 (6 bases). The V gene lost 2 bases and the J gene lost 1 base, with 8 bases spanning the gap. The CDR3 loop spans 14 amino acids. Germline V gives CDR1 ENHRY, CDR2 SYGVKD. The CDR3 sequence: CAISELGGQETQYF. CDR3 in DNA: TGTGCCATCAGTGAGCTCGGGGGCCAAGAGACCCAGTACTTC.

This clonotype was counted a few times. CDR3 in DNA: TGTGCCAGCAGCGGTCGACAGACCTTGAACACTGAAGCTTTCTTT. It yields the protein CASSGRQTLNTEAFF. This sequence joins TRBV13 and TRBJ1-1; D possibly corresponds to TRBD1 (5 bases). CDR1 and CDR2 (germline): PRHDT, FYEKMQ (reference sequence). CDR3 size: 15 residues. V was trimmed by 5 bases and J by 0 bases, leaving 13 bases between them.

Only a few counts were recorded for this clonotype. CDR3 loop: CSASGGYTF. CDR3 coding DNA: TGCAGTGCTAGTGGCGGCTACACCTTC. The V and J genes are TRBV20-1 and TRBJ1-2; D not resolved. Deletions cut 3 bases from V and 8 bases from J, with 4 bases between. Germline V gene data show CDR1 as DFQATT and CDR2 as SNEGSKA (reference sequence). The CDR3 spans 9 residues.

V is TRBV27 and J is TRBJ1-2, with unresolved D. Trimming pared 2 bases from V and 0 bases from J, leaving 13 bases between. Germline CDR1 MNHEY, CDR2 SMNVEV (reference sequence). This CDR3 is built from 16 residues. In nucleotides, the CDR3 is TGTGCCAGCAGTTTACGTACTGGGCTCTCTAACTATGGCTACACCTTC. Protein: CASSLRTGLSNYGYTF.

This clonotype has more than one count but fewer than ten. The chain recombines TRBV5-1 with TRBJ2-1; 16 bases line up with TRBD2. Germline values: CDR1 SGHRS, CDR2 YFSETQ. This CDR3 is built from 21 residues. The junction had 9 bases not matched to a gene; V was cut back by 0 bases and J by 0 bases. The CDR3 nucleotides read TGCGCCAGCAGCTTGGAGGGACTAGCGGGGGGGTTCGAAAGCTCCTACAATGAGCAGTTCTTC. Its protein is CASSLEGLAGGFESSYNEQFF. Full variable domain (missing parts from reference TRBV5-1 and TRBJ2-1): KAGVTQTPRYLIKTRGQQVTLSCSPISGHRSVSWYQQTPGQGLQFLFEYFSETQRNKGNFPGRFSGRQFSNSRSEMNVSTLELGDSALYLCASSLEGLAGGFESSYNEQFFGPGTRLTVL.

The J gene is TRBJ2-1, the V gene TRBV20-1; perhaps TRBD2 as D (6 bases). The CDR3 contains 13 residues. CDR1 DFQATT and CDR2 SNEGSKA come from the germline V gene (reference sequence). Trimming pared 6 bases from V and 10 bases from J, leaving 19 bases between. CDR3 sequence: CSAERGTGGEQFF. The CDR3 nucleotides are TGCAGTGCGGAGAGAGGTACCGGAGGGGAGCAGTTCTTC.

In this sample, this clonotype turned up a few times. This chain joins TRBV20-1 and TRBJ2-1; the D gene could be TRBD1 or TRBD2 (5 bases each). This CDR3 spans 14 amino acids. V was cut by 1 base and J by 5 bases, with 12 bases left in between. From germline, CDR1 is DFQATT and CDR2 SNEGSKA (reference sequence). The CDR3 loop reads CSARGRGEHNEQFF. As DNA, the CDR3 is TGCAGTGCTAGAGGGAGAGGGGAACACAATGAGCAGTTCTTC.

The V and J genes are TRBV7-2 and TRBJ2-7; 9 bases agree with TRBD2. Unmatched junction bases numbered 4, after V lost 3 bases and J lost 1 base. The length of the CDR3 is 15 residues. Germline V gene sequence: CDR1 SGHTA, CDR2 FQGNSA. CDR3 protein: CASSFSGGSSYEQYF. CDR3 in DNA: TGTGCCAGCAGCTTTAGCGGGGGCTCGTCCTACGAGCAGTACTTC.

CDR3 sequence: CASSHSSGDNTGELFF. The CDR3 nucleotides are TGTGCCAGCAGCCACTCTAGCGGAGATAACACCGGGGAGCTGTTTTTT. The chain employs TRBV6-2 or TRBV6-3 and TRBJ2-2; 7 nucleotides match TRBD2. The CDR3 is 16 amino acids. With 6 bases clipped from V and 2 bases from J, the junction kept 9 bases outside the gene matches. The V gene's germline CDR1 is MNHEY and CDR2 SVGEGT.

This clonotype came up many times. The rearrangement links TRBV5-1 to TRBJ1-1; unclear D gene. CDR1 is SGHRS and CDR2 is YFSETQ in the germline V gene. The CDR3 contains 14 residues. Trimming shortened V by 4 bases and J by 0 bases, and 10 bases separated the two germline ends. As DNA, the CDR3 is TGCGCCAGCAGCCCAGTAACTATGAACACTGAAGCTTTCTTT. Translation gives CASSPVTMNTEAFF.

The chain recombines TRBV6-5 with TRBJ1-4; D ambiguous. From germline, CDR1 is MNHEY and CDR2 SVGAGI. V was clipped by 5 bases and J by 15 bases, with 16 bases between them. This CDR3 contains 12 residues. In DNA form, the CDR3 reads TGTGCCAGCAGTCCGCATCGGGGAAGTGTGTTTTTT. The encoded protein is CASSPHRGSVFF.

The rearrangement links TRBV4-1 to TRBJ2-3, with a tentative D call TRBD1 (5 bases). CDR1 and CDR2 from the germline V gene are MGHRA and YSYEKL. The length of the CDR3 is 15 residues. Between the trimmed V and J ends, which lost 1 base and 1 base, there was a span of 9 bases. The chain's CDR3 is CASSQGQIGTDTQYF. The CDR3 bases are TGCGCCAGCAGCCAAGGACAGATCGGCACAGATACGCAGTATTTT.

This clonotype has a handful of counts. The chain carries TRBV2 and TRBJ2-7; D is unresolved. Trimming cost V 4 bases and J 2 bases, with 3 bases left between them. Looked up from germline, CDR1 is SNHLY and CDR2 is FYNNEI. The CDR3 has 11 residues. CDR3 DNA: TGTGCCAGCAGTGGGACCTACGAGCAGTACTTC. This gives the protein CASSGTYEQYF. Variable domain in full (rest from reference TRBV2 and TRBJ2-7): EPEVTQTPSHQVTQMGQEVILRCVPISNHLYFYWYRQILGQKVEFLVSFYNNEISEKSEIFDDQFSVERPDGSNFTLKIRSTKLEDSAMYFCASSGTYEQYFGPGTRLTVT.

Only a few counts were recorded for this clonotype. The V and J genes are TRBV5-1 and TRBJ1-2; D perhaps matches TRBD1 (5 bases). There are 15 residues in the CDR3. CDR1 is SGHRS, CDR2 YFSETQ, per germline. The V end lost 0 bases, the J end lost 5 bases, and 14 bases lay between the germline ends. This CDR3 reads CASSLEAGWFYGYTF. The CDR3 nucleotides are TGCGCCAGCAGCTTGGAAGCAGGGTGGTTTTATGGCTACACCTTC.

The rearrangement links TRBV27 to TRBJ1-6; 9 bases are shared with TRBD1. CDR3 length: 14 amino acids. J lost 10 bases, V lost 4 bases, and 5 bases had no gene match. Germline V lookup: CDR1 MNHEY, CDR2 SMNVEV (reference sequence). CDR3 amino acids: CASSWDRAGSPLHF. CDR3 coding DNA: TGTGCCAGCAGTTGGGACAGGGCTGGGTCACCCCTCCACTTT.

The chain couples TRBV30 to TRBJ1-1; TRBD1 might be the D (6 bases). The CDR3 extends over 13 amino acids. CDR1 and CDR2 from the germline V gene are GTSNPN and SVGIG (reference sequence). The ends were cut back, 7 bases at V and 1 base at J, with 13 bases in the middle. For the CDR3, the DNA is TGTGCCTCCGATCCGGACAGGAACACTGAAGCTTTCTTT. Translated, it gives CASDPDRNTEAFF.

This clonotype has only a few counts. The chain employs TRBV6-5 and TRBJ2-7; TRBD2 is a possible D gene (5 bases). Between the trimmed V and J ends, which lost 2 bases and 1 base, there was a span of 6 bases. The germline V gene encodes CDR1 MNHEY and CDR2 SVGAGI. The CDR3 length is 13 residues. The CDR3 reads CASSYGLSYEQYF. The CDR3 coding sequence is TGTGCCAGCAGTTACGGACTTTCCTACGAGCAGTACTTC.

This clonotype was recorded a few times. The junction departs from the called germline gene at one end, perhaps through a read error. DNA for the CDR3: TGTGCCAGCACTGAAAGACAGGATGGCAATCAGCCCCAGCATTTT. Amino acid sequence: CASTERQDGNQPQHF. The rearrangement links TRBV2 to TRBJ1-5, with D possibly TRBD1 on 6 matching bases. This CDR3 region has 15 residues. The germline V gene has CDR1 SNHLY and CDR2 FYNNEI.

The V call is TRBV18, the J call TRBJ1-4, with D possibly being TRBD1 (6 bases). The germline V and J ends were trimmed by 4 bases and 0 bases, with 9 bases remaining between them. Germline V CDR1 and CDR2: KGHSH, LQKENI. The length of the CDR3 is 15 residues. The CDR3 DNA reads TGTGCCAGCTCACTAGGGGGAGCAACTAATGAAAAACTGTTTTTT. It encodes CASSLGGATNEKLFF.

This clonotype has more than one count but fewer than ten. J is TRBJ2-2 and V is TRBV7-3, with D tentatively TRBD1 or TRBD2 (5 bases each). Trimming took off 5 bases at V and 2 bases at J, with 12 bases between the two ends. The CDR3 runs to 15 residues. The germline gives CDR1 SGHTA, CDR2 FQGTGA. The CDR3 loop reads CASSLGPSNTGELFF. The CDR3 DNA reads TGTGCCAGCAGCCTGGGACCGTCTAACACCGGGGAGCTGTTTTTT.

There are many counts of this clonotype. The CDR3 region is CSASGLEGARYEQYF. CDR3 in DNA: TGCAGTGCTAGCGGATTGGAGGGGGCGCGATACGAGCAGTACTTC. The genes are TRBV20-1 and TRBJ2-7; D is perhaps TRBD1 (7 bases). This CDR3 spans 15 amino acids. Germline V lookup: CDR1 DFQATT, CDR2 SNEGSKA (reference sequence). V shed 3 bases and J shed 4 bases, with 19 bases lying between them.

J is TRBJ2-7 and V is TRBV4-2, with D possibly matching TRBD2 (7 bases). Germline lookup yields CDR1 LGHNA and CDR2 YNFKEQ. V lost 0 bases, J lost 3 bases, and 12 bases lay in between. This CDR3 region has 15 residues. CDR3 DNA sequence: TGTGCCAGCAGCCAAGAGAGGGGGGGGAACTACGAGCAGTACTTC. It yields the protein CASSQERGGNYEQYF.

This clonotype showed up many times. This chain links TRBV5-1 with TRBJ2-3; D gene ambiguous. V gave up 0 bases and J gave up 2 bases, with 7 bases separating them. This CDR3 is 14 amino acids long. Germline V CDR1 and CDR2: SGHRS, YFSETQ. Here the CDR3 reads CASSLVQATDTQYF. The CDR3 region has the DNA TGCGCCAGCAGCTTGGTTCAGGCCACAGATACGCAGTATTTT.

The genes are TRBV5-5 and TRBJ2-5; D not resolved. CDR1 and CDR2 from the germline V gene are SGHKS and YYEKEE (reference sequence). The V and J ends lost 0 bases and 5 bases respectively, with 8 bases between them. This CDR3 has 13 residues. The CDR3 sequence is CASSLAVAETQYF. In DNA form, the CDR3 reads TGTGCCAGCAGCTTGGCGGTGGCCGAGACCCAGTACTTC. The full variable domain, completed using reference TRBV5-5 and TRBJ2-5, is DAGVTQSPTHLIKTRGQQVTLRCSPISGHKSVSWYQQVLGQGPQFIFQYYEKEERGRGNFPDRFSARQFPNYSSELNVNALLLGDSALYLCASSLAVAETQYFGPGTRLLVL.

The chain is built from TRBV6-5 and TRBJ1-5, with a possible D match to TRBD1 (6 bases). CDR1 is MNHEY and CDR2 is SVGAGI in the germline V gene. The CDR3 totals 14 residues. Trimming removed 5 bases from V and 3 bases from J, with 11 bases in between. The CDR3 DNA is TGTGCCAGCAGTCGTACAGGGTCCAATCAGCCCCAGCATTTT. Amino acids: CASSRTGSNQPQHF.

This clonotype was seen a handful of times. This sequence joins TRBV27 and TRBJ2-5; 8 positions agree with TRBD2. CDR1 and CDR2 (germline): MNHEY, SMNVEV (reference sequence). V lost 6 bases and J lost 7; bases outside the gene matches: 10. The CDR3 is 14 residues long. The DNA for the CDR3 is TGTGCCAGCAGGGGACTAGTGAGTCATGGGACCCAGTACTTC. As protein: CASRGLVSHGTQYF.